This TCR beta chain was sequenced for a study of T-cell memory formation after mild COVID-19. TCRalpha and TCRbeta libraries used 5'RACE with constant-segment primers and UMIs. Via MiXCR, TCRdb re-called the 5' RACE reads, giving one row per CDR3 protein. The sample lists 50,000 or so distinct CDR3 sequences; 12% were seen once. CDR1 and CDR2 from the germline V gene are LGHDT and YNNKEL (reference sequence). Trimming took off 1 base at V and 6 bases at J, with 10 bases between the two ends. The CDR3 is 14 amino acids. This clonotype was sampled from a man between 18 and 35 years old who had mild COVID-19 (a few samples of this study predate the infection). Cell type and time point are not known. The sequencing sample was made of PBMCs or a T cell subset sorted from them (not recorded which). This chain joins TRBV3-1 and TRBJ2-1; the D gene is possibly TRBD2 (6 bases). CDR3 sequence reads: CASSQGLVGNEQFF. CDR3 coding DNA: TGTGCCAGCAGCCAAGGACTAGTAGGCAATGAGCAGTTCTTC.